A selection of T cell receptor beta chains follows, all from one sample in a study of cytomegalovirus exposure and HLA in healthy donors. Profiling relied on immunoSEQ multiplex PCR, and the TCRdb table lists in-frame clones only, not all of them. The profile shows roughly 160,000 clones, 80% to 85% of them singletons. Sequencing input: PBMCs. These receptors originate from a man between 25 and 39 years old in good health and CMV-seronegative. Both conserved end residues are part of each CDR3. The order of the fields is D gene, CDR3 length, V gene, clone size, J gene, CDR3 protein, CDR3 DNA. D genes are given only for firm matches. Part of the rows lack a size; the others show once, few, many or a class for expanded clones.

D gene: NA
CDR3 length: 13
V gene: TRBV5-1
clone size: NA
J gene: TRBJ1-1
CDR3 protein: CASSWERATEAFF
CDR3 DNA: TGCGCCAGCAGCTGGGAGCGAGCCACTGAAGCTTTCTTT

D gene: TRBD1
CDR3 length: 14
V gene: TRBV11-3
clone size: NA
J gene: TRBJ2-2
CDR3 protein: CASSPRDRSGELFF
CDR3 DNA: TGTGCCAGCAGCCCAAGGGACAGATCCGGGGAGCTGTTTTTT

D gene: NA
CDR3 length: 14
V gene: TRBV29-1
clone size: NA
J gene: TRBJ2-3
CDR3 protein: CSVETNLYTDTQYF
CDR3 DNA: TGCAGCGTGGAGACCAACCTCTACACAGATACGCAGTATTTT

D gene: TRBD2
CDR3 length: 15
V gene: TRBV6-6
clone size: NA
J gene: TRBJ2-2
CDR3 protein: CASSYSGGGAGELFF
CDR3 DNA: TGTGCCAGCAGTTACTCCGGCGGGGGGGCCGGGGAGCTGTTTTTT

D gene: TRBD1
CDR3 length: 12
V gene: TRBV5-1
clone size: NA
J gene: TRBJ1-2
CDR3 protein: CASSAQGGGYTF
CDR3 DNA: TGCGCCAGCAGCGCCCAGGGGGGTGGCTACACCTTC

D gene: NA
CDR3 length: 14
V gene: TRBV18
clone size: NA
J gene: TRBJ1-3
CDR3 protein: CASSYENSGNTIYF
CDR3 DNA: TGTGCCAGCTCGTACGAGAACTCTGGAAACACCATATATTTT

D gene: TRBD1
CDR3 length: 18
V gene: TRBV19
clone size: NA
J gene: TRBJ2-2
CDR3 protein: CASSHGDREPWSPGELFF
CDR3 DNA: TGTGCCAGTAGCCATGGGGACAGAGAACCGTGGTCACCCGGGGAGCTGTTTTTT

D gene: NA
CDR3 length: 13
V gene: TRBV11-2
clone size: NA
J gene: TRBJ2-3
CDR3 protein: CASSPLSTDTQYF
CDR3 DNA: TGTGCCAGCAGCCCACTAAGCACAGATACGCAGTATTTT

D gene: TRBD2
CDR3 length: 14
V gene: TRBV6-5
clone size: NA
J gene: TRBJ2-3
CDR3 protein: CASKGSGDTDTQYF
CDR3 DNA: TGTGCCAGCAAGGGTAGCGGGGATACAGATACGCAGTATTTT

D gene: TRBD1
CDR3 length: 12
V gene: TRBV6-5
clone size: NA
J gene: TRBJ1-1
CDR3 protein: CASRSTGTEAFF
CDR3 DNA: TGTGCCAGCAGATCGACAGGGACTGAAGCTTTCTTT

D gene: TRBD2
CDR3 length: 14
V gene: TRBV6-4
clone size: few
J gene: TRBJ2-7
CDR3 protein: CASSEGTSGSEQYF
CDR3 DNA: TGTGCCAGCAGTGAGGGGACTAGCGGGAGCGAGCAGTACTTC

D gene: NA
CDR3 length: 16
V gene: TRBV11-2
clone size: few
J gene: TRBJ2-1
CDR3 protein: CASSSYRGSSYNEQFF
CDR3 DNA: TGTGCCAGCAGCTCATATCGGGGGAGCTCCTACAATGAGCAGTTCTTC

D gene: TRBD2
CDR3 length: 17
V gene: TRBV5-1
clone size: NA
J gene: TRBJ2-1
CDR3 protein: CASSLAVLAGSYNEQFF
CDR3 DNA: TGCGCCAGCAGCTTGGCCGTATTAGCGGGGTCCTACAATGAGCAGTTCTTC

D gene: NA
CDR3 length: 13
V gene: TRBV9
clone size: NA
J gene: TRBJ1-1
CDR3 protein: CASSDSEGVEAFF
CDR3 DNA: TGTGCCAGCAGCGACTCAGAGGGGGTTGAAGCTTTCTTT

D gene: TRBD1
CDR3 length: 16
V gene: TRBV10-3
clone size: few
J gene: TRBJ1-1
CDR3 protein: CAIGGGTGDKGTEAFF
CDR3 DNA: TGTGCCATCGGGGGGGGGACAGGGGATAAGGGCACTGAAGCTTTCTTT

D gene: NA
CDR3 length: 15
V gene: TRBV9
clone size: NA
J gene: TRBJ2-2
CDR3 protein: CASSVEQGGTGELFF
CDR3 DNA: TGTGCCAGCAGCGTAGAACAGGGGGGGACCGGGGAGCTGTTTTTT

D gene: NA
CDR3 length: 16
V gene: TRBV11-3
clone size: NA
J gene: TRBJ2-1
CDR3 protein: CASSFRGFQGYNEQFF
CDR3 DNA: TGTGCCAGCAGCTTCAGGGGATTTCAAGGGTACAATGAGCAGTTCTTC

D gene: NA
CDR3 length: 13
V gene: TRBV7-2
clone size: NA
J gene: TRBJ2-1
CDR3 protein: CASSSHLRGEQFF
CDR3 DNA: TGTGCCAGCAGCTCCCATCTGCGGGGTGAGCAGTTCTTC

D gene: NA
CDR3 length: 17
V gene: TRBV27
clone size: NA
J gene: TRBJ2-7
CDR3 protein: CASSLSGGQSFSYEQYF
CDR3 DNA: TGTGCCAGCAGTTTATCGGGTGGACAGTCCTTCTCCTACGAGCAGTACTTC

D gene: TRBD1
CDR3 length: 16
V gene: TRBV7-7
clone size: NA
J gene: TRBJ1-1
CDR3 protein: CASSLARDRGFTEAFF
CDR3 DNA: TGTGCTAGCAGCTTAGCGCGAGACAGGGGTTTCACTGAAGCTTTCTTT

D gene: NA
CDR3 length: 14
V gene: TRBV19
clone size: NA
J gene: TRBJ2-4
CDR3 protein: CASSSSLAKNIQYF
CDR3 DNA: TGTGCCAGTAGTAGTAGCCTAGCCAAAAACATTCAGTACTTC

D gene: TRBD1
CDR3 length: 16
V gene: TRBV2
clone size: NA
J gene: TRBJ2-1
CDR3 protein: CASTRTGTGSDNEQFF
CDR3 DNA: TGTGCCAGCACCCGAACCGGGACAGGTTCCGACAATGAGCAGTTCTTC

D gene: NA
CDR3 length: 13
V gene: TRBV11-3
clone size: few
J gene: TRBJ2-7
CDR3 protein: CASSTRRSVEQYF
CDR3 DNA: TGTGCCAGCAGCACTCGGAGGTCTGTCGAGCAGTACTTC

D gene: TRBD1
CDR3 length: 15
V gene: TRBV5-1
clone size: few
J gene: TRBJ1-4
CDR3 protein: CASSPQGQVAEKLFF
CDR3 DNA: TGCGCCAGCAGCCCGCAGGGACAGGTAGCGGAAAAACTGTTTTTT

D gene: TRBD1
CDR3 length: 16
V gene: TRBV19
clone size: NA
J gene: TRBJ2-1
CDR3 protein: CASSTRDRGRYNEQFF
CDR3 DNA: TGTGCCAGTAGTACCAGAGACAGGGGACGGTACAATGAGCAGTTCTTC

D gene: TRBD2
CDR3 length: 15
V gene: TRBV4-3
clone size: NA
J gene: TRBJ2-1
CDR3 protein: CASSQGSQRGNEQFF
CDR3 DNA: TGCGCCAGCAGCCAAGGAAGTCAGCGGGGAAATGAGCAGTTCTTC

D gene: NA
CDR3 length: 15
V gene: TRBV11-2
clone size: NA
J gene: TRBJ2-7
CDR3 protein: CASSFGAGRSYEQYF
CDR3 DNA: TGTGCCAGCAGTTTTGGCGCGGGCAGATCCTACGAGCAGTACTTC

D gene: NA
CDR3 length: 16
V gene: TRBV5-4
clone size: NA
J gene: TRBJ2-1
CDR3 protein: CASSLGSNRDYNEQFF
CDR3 DNA: TGTGCCAGCAGCTTGGGGTCGAACAGGGACTACAATGAGCAGTTCTTC

D gene: NA
CDR3 length: 15
V gene: TRBV5-1
clone size: few
J gene: TRBJ1-4
CDR3 protein: CASSPGTTTNEKLFF
CDR3 DNA: TGCGCCAGCAGCCCGGGGACAACAACTAATGAAAAACTGTTTTTT

D gene: TRBD2
CDR3 length: 14
V gene: TRBV11-1
clone size: NA
J gene: TRBJ2-5
CDR3 protein: CASSPGTIQETQYF
CDR3 DNA: TGTGCCAGCAGCCCCGGGACTATACAAGAGACCCAGTACTTC

D gene: NA
CDR3 length: 14
V gene: TRBV6-6
clone size: NA
J gene: TRBJ1-1
CDR3 protein: CASSYEPGNTEAFF
CDR3 DNA: TGTGCCAGCAGTTACGAACCAGGGAACACTGAAGCTTTCTTT

D gene: NA
CDR3 length: 13
V gene: TRBV25-1
clone size: NA
J gene: TRBJ1-1
CDR3 protein: CASSPTGYTEAFF
CDR3 DNA: TGTGCCAGCAGTCCCACAGGGTACACTGAAGCTTTCTTT

D gene: TRBD1
CDR3 length: 15
V gene: TRBV28
clone size: NA
J gene: TRBJ2-7
CDR3 protein: CASSLRQGVGYEQYF
CDR3 DNA: TGTGCCAGCAGTTTACGTCAGGGGGTAGGCTACGAGCAGTACTTC

D gene: TRBD1
CDR3 length: 15
V gene: TRBV11-3
clone size: NA
J gene: TRBJ2-2
CDR3 protein: CASSSRQGLNGELFF
CDR3 DNA: TGTGCCAGCAGCTCCCGACAGGGATTAAACGGGGAGCTGTTTTTT

D gene: NA
CDR3 length: 16
V gene: TRBV18
clone size: few
J gene: TRBJ2-1
CDR3 protein: CASSPTGGASYNEQFF
CDR3 DNA: TGTGCCAGCTCCCCTACTGGGGGGGCCTCCTACAATGAGCAGTTCTTC

D gene: TRBD1
CDR3 length: 14
V gene: TRBV7-7
clone size: NA
J gene: TRBJ2-5
CDR3 protein: CASSLGTGGETQYF
CDR3 DNA: TGTGCTAGCAGCTTAGGGACAGGTGGAGAGACCCAGTACTTC

D gene: TRBD1
CDR3 length: 14
V gene: TRBV9
clone size: few
J gene: TRBJ2-7
CDR3 protein: CASSGGTEPYEQYF
CDR3 DNA: TGTGCCAGCAGCGGAGGGACAGAGCCCTACGAGCAGTACTTC

D gene: TRBD2
CDR3 length: 16
V gene: TRBV5-8
clone size: NA
J gene: TRBJ2-5
CDR3 protein: CASSVGAGGPGETQYF
CDR3 DNA: TGTGCCAGCAGCGTCGGAGCGGGAGGGCCGGGAGAGACCCAGTACTTC